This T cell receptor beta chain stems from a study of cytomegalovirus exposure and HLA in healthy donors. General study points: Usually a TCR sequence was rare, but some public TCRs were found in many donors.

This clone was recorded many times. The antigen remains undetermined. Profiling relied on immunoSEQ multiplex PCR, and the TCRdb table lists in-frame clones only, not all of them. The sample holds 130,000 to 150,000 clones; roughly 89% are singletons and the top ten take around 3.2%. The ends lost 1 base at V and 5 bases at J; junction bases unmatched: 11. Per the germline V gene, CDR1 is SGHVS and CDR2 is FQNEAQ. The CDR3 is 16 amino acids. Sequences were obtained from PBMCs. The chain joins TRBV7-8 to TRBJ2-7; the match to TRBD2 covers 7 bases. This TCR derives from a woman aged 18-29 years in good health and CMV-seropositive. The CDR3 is CASSLGAGGSPNEQYF. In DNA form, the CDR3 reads TGTGCCAGCAGCTTAGGGGCTGGCGGGAGTCCTAACGAGCAGTACTTC.